The clone carrying this TCR beta chain was seen repeatedly, ten times or more. This sample is part of a study of blood T cells in healthy people across ages. Each donor's blood draw was approximately 10 milliliters of peripheral blood. Together with a sample-barcoded 5' primer, a J-beta primer mix was included in a second PCR lasting about 7 to 12 cycles. Every cDNA molecule carried a tag from a template-switch adaptor bearing 12 random nucleotides. TCRdb called the 5' RACE reads again in MiXCR, with one record for every CDR3 protein. The table includes 1.5 million to 2 million distinct CDR3 sequences, about 30% detected once. Material: blood. The TCR originated in a woman in her thirties in good health.

The CDR3 region is CSPSLRGNTDTQYF. The CDR3 region has the DNA TGCAGCCCCTCCCTGCGGGGGAACACAGATACGCAGTATTTT. The rearrangement links TRBV29-1 to TRBJ2-3; 7 bases match TRBD2. V trimming: 8 bases; J trimming: 2 bases; junction bases outside the gene matches: 10. Germline lookup yields CDR1 SQVTM and CDR2 ANQGSEA. There are 14 residues in the CDR3.